Described below is a single T cell receptor beta chain sequence and its context. This sample was taken from a study of human CD8 memory T cell subsets. Preparation of the TCR beta libraries relied on UMI-labeled 5' RACE. TCRdb reanalyzed the 5' RACE reads, giving one entry per CDR3 protein sequence and no DNA. The sample table sets out under 6,000 distinct CDR3 sequences. This TCR was sampled from a human donor in good health. The specimen sequenced was CD8+ effector memory T cells (TEM) sorted from PBMCs. Subset noted: effector memory CD8 T cells, CCR7- CD45RO+ CD95+.

The CDR3 sequence is CSVGGLAGPTYNEQFF. The V gene is TRBV29-1, the J gene TRBJ2-1; TCRdb names TRBD2, which stays unverified in the absence of DNA. This CDR3 spans 16 amino acids. The germline CDR1 and CDR2 sequences are SQVTM and ANQGSEA.